The T cell receptor beta chain under discussion was sequenced for a study of blood T cell repertoires in COVID-19. Measured with immunoSEQ multiplex PCR; TCRdb has only the in-frame clones, and not every one. The sample records 120,000 or so clones, more than 75% being singletons. Sequencing was performed on peripheral blood. The sequence was collected from a man in his forties or fifties with acute or convalescent COVID-19.

The CDR3 DNA is TGTGCCAGCAGTGAAGCGGGGGGGCCCAACGAGCAGTACTTC. It translates to CASSEAGGPNEQYF. The chain carries TRBV6-1 and TRBJ2-7, with a weak D call TRBD2 (7 bases). This CDR3 region has 14 residues. V lost 0 bases and J 5 bases, leaving 11 bases between the germline ends. Germline V lookup: CDR1 MNHNS, CDR2 SASEGT.